What follows are 17 T cell receptor beta chains derived from one specimen sequenced in a study of cytomegalovirus exposure and HLA in healthy donors. In the PCR, 60 Vbeta and 13 Jbeta primers were used. Sequencing used immunoSEQ multiplex PCR; TCRdb keeps in-frame clones, though not all of them. The sample has 150,000 to 200,000 clones, less than 80% seen once; the top ten hold under 4.5%. The sequencing sample was made of PBMCs. These receptors all come from a woman under 40 in good health and CMV-seropositive.

This clone was seen a single time. The rearrangement uses TRBV19 and TRBJ1-3; D gene uncertain. The V end was cut by 3 bases, the J end by 3 bases, with 9 bases between. The germline V gene has CDR1 LNHDA and CDR2 SQIVND (reference sequence). This CDR3 region has 14 residues. The CDR3 DNA reads TGTGCCAGTAGTATCTCCAGGTTTGGAAACACCATATATTTT. Its protein product is CASSISRFGNTIYF.

This clone was picked up one time. The J gene is TRBJ2-2, the V gene TRBV9; the D is unclear. The CDR3 is 14 amino acids. In germline, CDR1 is SGDLS, CDR2 YYNGEE. V lost 4 bases to trimming and J lost 7 bases, with 14 bases between them. CDR3 sequence: CASSPSEFGGELFF. CDR3 DNA: TGTGCCAGCAGCCCATCGGAGTTCGGCGGGGAGCTGTTTTTT.

The V call is TRBV4-3, the J call TRBJ1-2, with 7 bases fitting TRBD1. This CDR3 comprises 16 residues. Germline V gene sequence: CDR1 LGHNA, CDR2 YSLEER. V lost 1 base and J lost 1; bases outside the gene matches: 6. The CDR3 reads CASSQGADRSNYGYTF. The CDR3 DNA is TGCGCCAGCAGCCAAGGGGCGGACAGGAGTAACTATGGCTACACCTTC.

V is TRBV2 and J is TRBJ2-3; TRBD2 might be the D (6 bases). This CDR3 comprises 14 residues. V was clipped by 8 bases and J by 5 bases, with 17 bases between them. CDR1 is SNHLY, CDR2 FYNNEI, per germline. CDR3 loop: CASVSGFEGDTQYF. The CDR3 nucleotides read TGTGCCAGCGTTAGCGGATTCGAGGGAGATACGCAGTATTTT. Full variable domain (missing parts from reference TRBV2 and TRBJ2-3): EPEVTQTPSHQVTQMGQEVILRCVPISNHLYFYWYRQILGQKVEFLVSFYNNEISEKSEIFDDQFSVERPDGSNFTLKIRSTKLEDSAMYFCASVSGFEGDTQYFGPGTRLTVL.

This clone was detected only a few times. The chain has TRBV19 and TRBJ2-3; the D gene is possibly TRBD1 (6 bases). Germline CDR1 LNHDA, CDR2 SQIVND (reference sequence). The germline V and J ends were trimmed by 2 bases and 2 bases, with 11 bases remaining between them. This CDR3 region has 15 residues. This CDR3 is CASSILGGHTDTQYF. CDR3 bases: TGTGCCAGTAGTATATTAGGGGGTCACACAGATACGCAGTATTTT.

This rearrangement joins TRBV7-9 to TRBJ1-4; D is unresolved. In germline, CDR1 is SEHNR, CDR2 FQNEAQ (reference sequence). The CDR3 extends over 14 amino acids. The V and J ends lost 5 bases and 7 bases respectively, with 14 bases between them. The CDR3 DNA reads TGTGCCAGCAGCCTGGGAGCGGAGGGTGAAAAACTGTTTTTT. It translates to CASSLGAEGEKLFF.

This sequence joins TRBV9 and TRBJ2-3, with D uncertain. Trimming took 2 bases from V and 5 from J, leaving 15 bases between them. The germline V gene encodes CDR1 SGDLS and CDR2 YYNGEE. The length of the CDR3 is 15 residues. The CDR3 coding sequence is TGTGCCAGCAGCGTTACGTGGAGTCGAGGAGATACGCAGTATTTT. Its protein product is CASSVTWSRGDTQYF.

The rearrangement joins TRBV9 to TRBJ2-7; D ambiguous. In germline, CDR1 is SGDLS, CDR2 YYNGEE. There are 14 residues in the CDR3. The germline V and J ends were trimmed by 0 bases and 7 bases, with 14 bases remaining between them. CDR3 bases: TGTGCCAGCAGCGTAGGAGGCCGGAGTGGGGAGCAGTACTTC. It specifies CASSVGGRSGEQYF. The full variable domain, its missing parts supplied by reference TRBV9 and TRBJ2-7, is DSGVTQTPKHLITATGQRVTLRCSPRSGDLSVYWYQQSLDQGLQFLIQYYNGEERAKGNILERFSAQQFPDLHSELNLSSLELGDSALYFCASSVGGRSGEQYFGPGTRLTVT.

The chain joins TRBV11-3 to TRBJ2-7; no clear D. The germline V gene encodes CDR1 SGHNT and CDR2 YENEEA. With 5 bases removed from V and 5 bases from J, the gap between germline ends came to 16 bases. The CDR3 has 14 residues. CDR3 protein: CASSPTPSENEQYF. CDR3 sequence (DNA): TGTGCCAGCAGCCCCACCCCCTCGGAGAACGAGCAGTACTTC. Together with reference TRBV11-3 and TRBJ2-7, the CDR3 gives the full variable domain: EAGVVQSPRYKIIEKKQPVAFWCNPISGHNTLYWYLQNLGQGPELLIRYENEEAVDDSQLPKDRFSAERLKGVDSTLKIQPAELGDSAVYLCASSPTPSENEQYFGPGTRLTVT.

The chain has TRBV5-1 and TRBJ1-1; TRBD1 matches 7 bases. V trimming: 3 bases; J trimming: 7 bases; junction bases outside the gene matches: 12. CDR1 and CDR2 (germline): SGHRS, YFSETQ. This CDR3 has 15 amino acids. CDR3 bases: TGCGCCAGCAGCTCGGGTCCGGGACAGTATATTGAAGCTTTCTTT. Its protein product is CASSSGPGQYIEAFF.

The chain uses TRBV30 and TRBJ2-7, with D possibly TRBD1 on 7 matching bases. The length of the CDR3 is 16 residues. Germline V gene sequence: CDR1 GTSNPN, CDR2 SVGIG (reference sequence). V gave up 2 bases and J gave up 4 bases, with 21 bases separating them. The CDR3 nucleotides read TGTGCCTGGAGTCGTTCCAGAGGAGGGGGCGCTTACGAGCAGTACTTC. Translation: CAWSRSRGGGAYEQYF.

The V call is TRBV20-1, the J call TRBJ2-1, with D perhaps TRBD2 (7 bases). CDR3 length: 11 residues. V lost 6 bases and J lost 9, with 12 bases in between. Germline CDR1 reads DFQATT; CDR2 reads SNEGSKA (reference sequence). The CDR3 protein is CSAGGVREQFF. For the CDR3, the DNA is TGCAGTGCAGGGGGGGTGCGTGAGCAGTTCTTC.

This clone was picked up one time. The chain employs TRBV7-9 and TRBJ1-4, with TRBD1 identical over 10 bases. J was trimmed by 6 bases and V by 4 bases; bases with no gene match: 8. The length of the CDR3 is 16 residues. Looked up from germline, CDR1 is SEHNR and CDR2 is FQNEAQ (reference sequence). CDR3 sequence reads: CASSSLLGTGDEKLFF. CDR3 nucleotide sequence: TGTGCCAGCAGCTCCCTCCTCGGGACAGGGGATGAAAAACTGTTTTTT.

This clone was seen just once. The chain joins TRBV5-1 to TRBJ2-7; possibly TRBD1 for D (6 bases). This CDR3 comprises 13 residues. CDR1 is SGHRS and CDR2 is YFSETQ in the germline V gene. Deletions cut 6 bases from V and 4 bases from J, with 14 bases between. The CDR3 reads CASTTPGEYEQYF. As DNA, the CDR3 is TGCGCCAGCACCACCCCAGGGGAATACGAGCAGTACTTC.

This clone was detected only a few times. The chain has TRBV7-6 and TRBJ2-7; D might be TRBD2 (6 bases). CDR3 length: 15 amino acids. CDR1 is SGHVS and CDR2 is FNYEAQ in the germline V gene. Trimming took off 5 bases at V and 2 bases at J, with 16 bases between the two ends. The CDR3 loop reads CASSPGTRGTYEQYF. In DNA form, the CDR3 reads TGTGCCAGCAGCCCCGGGACTCGTGGGACCTACGAGCAGTACTTC.

The CDR3 loop reads CASSPTTAGELFF. The CDR3 nucleotides are TGTGCCAGCAGCCCGACTACGGCCGGGGAGCTGTTTTTT. This chain connects TRBV2 to TRBJ2-2, with D perhaps matching TRBD2 (5 bases). The CDR3 covers 13 residues. Trimming cost V 6 bases and J 6 bases, with 11 bases left between them. Germline V gene lookup returns CDR1 SNHLY and CDR2 FYNNEI.

The chain carries TRBV7-6 and TRBJ1-2; D may be TRBD1 (6 bases). The CDR3 consists of 17 residues. Per germline, CDR1 SGHVS and CDR2 FNYEAQ. V lost 5 bases and J lost 8, with 27 bases in between. CDR3 coding DNA: TGTGCCAGCAGCCCGTCTTCCCGACAGGTGCCAGTAGCGGGCTACACCTTC. Amino acids: CASSPSSRQVPVAGYTF.